A selection of T cell receptor beta chains follows, all from one sample in a study of OX40 agonist ivuxolimab in advanced cancers. The protocol was immunoSEQ multiplex PCR, while the TCRdb copy is restricted to in-frame clones and leaves out a portion. The profile shows around 58,000 clones, more than 85% of them singletons. The material was CD4+ or CD8+ T cells sorted from blood, obtained in a trial of the OX40 agonist ivuxolimab. These receptors all come from an adult with an advanced solid tumor such as melanoma, head and neck, liver or kidney cancer. Each CDR3 is given with its conserved first and last residue. The D gene is left open where the match is weak. Clone size is given for some rows only: seen once, a few or many times, or a class if the clone is expanded.

clone_size j_call d_call v_call cdr3_aa cdr3_nt
NA TRBJ1-4 NA TRBV18 CASSPMEVQAATNEKLFF TGTGCCAGCTCACCTATGGAGGTGCAGGCTGCAACTAATGAAAAACTGTTTTTT
NA TRBJ1-1 NA TRBV18 CASSRDLSTEAFF TGTGCCAGCTCCAGGGATTTGAGCACTGAAGCTTTCTTT
few TRBJ1-6 TRBD1 TRBV30 CAWTRQGFSSPLHF TGTGCCTGGACCCGACAGGGGTTTTCTTCACCCCTCCACTTT
NA TRBJ1-6 TRBD1 TRBV5-4 CASSSGQVDSPLHF TGTGCCAGCAGCTCGGGACAGGTCGACTCACCCCTCCACTTT
once TRBJ1-5 NA TRBV19 CASSVGHNQPQHF TGTGCCAGTAGTGTGGGCCACAATCAGCCCCAGCATTTT
NA TRBJ1-5 NA TRBV5-1 CASSLGGGNQPQHF TGCGCCAGCAGCTTGGGGGGCGGCAATCAGCCCCAGCATTTT
once TRBJ2-7 TRBD1 TRBV6-6 CASYSRGKEVQYF TGTGCCAGCTATAGCAGGGGGAAAGAAGTGCAGTACTTC
NA TRBJ1-1 NA TRBV5-6 CASSLETGITEAFF TGTGCCAGCAGCTTGGAAACAGGTATCACTGAAGCTTTCTTT
NA TRBJ1-4 NA TRBV6-1 CASSSGDTTNEKLFF TGTGCCAGCAGCTCCGGGGATACAACTAATGAAAAACTGTTTTTT
NA TRBJ2-1 NA TRBV25-1 CASSPGLDYNEQFF TGTGCCAGCAGCCCGGGACTGGACTACAATGAGCAGTTCTTC
NA TRBJ1-1 NA TRBV18 CASSPPSVNTEAFF TGTGCCAGCTCACCACCATCTGTGAACACTGAAGCTTTCTTT
NA TRBJ1-1 NA TRBV10-3 CAISGSEGTEAFF TGTGCCATCAGTGGATCGGAAGGCACTGAAGCTTTCTTT
NA TRBJ1-2 NA TRBV6-1 CASSDARGLNGYTF TGTGCCAGCAGTGACGCGAGGGGGTTAAATGGCTACACCTTC
NA TRBJ2-2 TRBD2 TRBV9 CASSVLSSGSNTGELFF TGTGCCAGCAGCGTATTATCTAGCGGGTCGAACACCGGGGAGCTGTTTTTT
NA TRBJ2-7 NA TRBV4-2 CASSQIQGNEQYF TGTGCCAGCAGCCAGATACAGGGCAACGAGCAGTACTTC